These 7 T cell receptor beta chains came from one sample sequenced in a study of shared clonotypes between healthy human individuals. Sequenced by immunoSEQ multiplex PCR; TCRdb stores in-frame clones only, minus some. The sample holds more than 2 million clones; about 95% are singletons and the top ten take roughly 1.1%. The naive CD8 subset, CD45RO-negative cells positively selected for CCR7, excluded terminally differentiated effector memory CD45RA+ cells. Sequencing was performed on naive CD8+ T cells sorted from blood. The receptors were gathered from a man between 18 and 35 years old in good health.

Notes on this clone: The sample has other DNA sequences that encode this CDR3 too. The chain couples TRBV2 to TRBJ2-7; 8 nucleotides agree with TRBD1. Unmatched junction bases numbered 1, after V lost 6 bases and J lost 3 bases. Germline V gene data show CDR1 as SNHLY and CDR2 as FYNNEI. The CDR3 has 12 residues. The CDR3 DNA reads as TGTGCCAGCAGGGACAGGGACTACGAGCAGTACTTC. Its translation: CASRDRDYEQYF.

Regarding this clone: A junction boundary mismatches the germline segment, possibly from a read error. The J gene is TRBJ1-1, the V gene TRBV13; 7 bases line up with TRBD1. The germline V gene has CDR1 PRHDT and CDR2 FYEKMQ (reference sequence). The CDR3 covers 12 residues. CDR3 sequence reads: CASSVGTAEAFF. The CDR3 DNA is TGTGCCAGCAGCGTAGGGACAGCTGAAGCTTTCTTT.

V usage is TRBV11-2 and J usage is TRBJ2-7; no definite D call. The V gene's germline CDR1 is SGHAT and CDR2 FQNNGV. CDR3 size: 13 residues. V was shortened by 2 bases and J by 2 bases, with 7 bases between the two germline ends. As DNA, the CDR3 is TGTGCCAGCAGCTTACCGAAAACCTACGAGCAGTACTTC. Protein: CASSLPKTYEQYF.

The DNA of the CDR3 is TGTGCCAGTGGCTTGCTAGCCAAAAACATTCAGTACTTC. It yields the protein CASGLLAKNIQYF. The V call is TRBV6-1, the J call TRBJ2-4, with D uncertain. V was cut by 9 bases and J by 0 bases, with 9 bases left in between. This CDR3 is 13 amino acids long. Germline V gene data show CDR1 as MNHNS and CDR2 as SASEGT.

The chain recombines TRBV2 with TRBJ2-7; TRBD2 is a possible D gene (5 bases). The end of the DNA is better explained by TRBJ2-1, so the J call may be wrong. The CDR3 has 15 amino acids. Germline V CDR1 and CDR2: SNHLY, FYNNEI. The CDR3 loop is CAVGGSDWNYNEQFF. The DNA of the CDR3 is TGTGCCGTTGGAGGAAGCGACTGGAATTACAATGAGCAGTTCTTC.

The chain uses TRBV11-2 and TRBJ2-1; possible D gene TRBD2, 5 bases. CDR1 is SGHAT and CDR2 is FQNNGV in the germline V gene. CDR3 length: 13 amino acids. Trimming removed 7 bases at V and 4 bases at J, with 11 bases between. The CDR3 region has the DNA TGTGCCAGCACTACCAGCGGTTACAATGAGCAGTTCTTC. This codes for CASTTSGYNEQFF. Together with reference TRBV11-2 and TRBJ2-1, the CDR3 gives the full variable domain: EAGVAQSPRYKIIEKRQSVAFWCNPISGHATLYWYQQILGQGPKLLIQFQNNGVVDDSQLPKDRFSAERLKGVDSTLKIQPAKLEDSAVYLCASTTSGYNEQFFGPGTRLTVL.

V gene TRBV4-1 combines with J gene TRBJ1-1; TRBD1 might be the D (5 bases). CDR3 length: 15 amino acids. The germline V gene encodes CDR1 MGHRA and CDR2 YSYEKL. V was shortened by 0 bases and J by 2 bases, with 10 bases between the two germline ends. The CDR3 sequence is CASSQEAGLNTEAFF. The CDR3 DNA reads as TGCGCCAGCAGCCAAGAGGCAGGGCTCAACACTGAAGCTTTCTTT.